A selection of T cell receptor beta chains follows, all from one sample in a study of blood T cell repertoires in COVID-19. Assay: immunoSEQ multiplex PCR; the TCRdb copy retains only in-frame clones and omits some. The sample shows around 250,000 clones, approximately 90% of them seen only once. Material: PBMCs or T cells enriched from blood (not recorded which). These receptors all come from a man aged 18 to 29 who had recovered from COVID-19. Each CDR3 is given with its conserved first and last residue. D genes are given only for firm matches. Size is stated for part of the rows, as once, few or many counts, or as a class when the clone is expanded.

TGCGCCAGCAGTGATCCGGAGACCCAGTACTTC | CASSDPETQYF | TRBJ2-5 | TRBV10-2 | NA | NA
TGTGCCAGCAGAGGGACCAGGGGCAAAAACATTCAGTACTTC | CASRGTRGKNIQYF | TRBJ2-4 | TRBV25-1 | NA | NA
TGCGCCAGCAGTGACCAAACAGGATCTGAAGCTTTCTTT | CASSDQTGSEAFF | TRBJ1-1 | TRBV10-1 | NA | NA
TGTGCCAGCAATGGACAGGGGACAGTGTACTATGGCTACACCTTC | CASNGQGTVYYGYTF | TRBJ1-2 | TRBV28 | NA | TRBD1
TGTGCCATCAGTGAACAACAGGGGGGTCAGCCCCAGCATTTT | CAISEQQGGQPQHF | TRBJ1-5 | TRBV10-3 | NA | TRBD1
TGTGCCAGCACCGGAAACAGGGAAGGGGACACTGAAGCTTTCTTT | CASTGNREGDTEAFF | TRBJ1-1 | TRBV19 | NA | NA
TGTGCCAGCAGGGACTTGCAAGAGACCCAGTACTTC | CASRDLQETQYF | TRBJ2-5 | TRBV27 | NA | NA
TGTGCCAGCGCGACGGGAGGAAACACCATATATTTT | CASATGGNTIYF | TRBJ1-3 | TRBV2 | NA | NA
TGCGCCAGCAGCGCCGACAGGTTAGATACGCAGTATTTT | CASSADRLDTQYF | TRBJ2-3 | TRBV5-1 | NA | NA
TGTGCCAGCACCGAGAGCGGTGGGACATACCTGCCCGGGGAGCTGTTTTTT | CASTESGGTYLPGELFF | TRBJ2-2 | TRBV27 | NA | NA
TGTGCCAGCAGCCAAGTACTTCCTAGCGGGAGTAATTCTTTCTACAATGAGCAGTTCTTC | CASSQVLPSGSNSFYNEQFF | TRBJ2-1 | TRBV4-2 | NA | TRBD2
TGTGCCAGCAGTCCTCGTTTATCGGAGGGATCTAGCAATCAGCCCCAGCATTTT | CASSPRLSEGSSNQPQHF | TRBJ1-5 | TRBV28 | NA | NA
TGTGCCAGCGGCCGGGGCCGGGACACCGGTCTGGATACGCAGTATTTT | CASGRGRDTGLDTQYF | TRBJ2-3 | TRBV5-8 | NA | NA
TGTGCCAGCAGCTTAGAGGGACAGGGCCATTTTCCCCGAAATGAAAAACTGTTTTTT | CASSLEGQGHFPRNEKLFF | TRBJ1-4 | TRBV7-9 | NA | TRBD1
TGTGCCTGGAGCGACAATTGGGGGGGACAGGCGAATCAGCCCCAGCATTTT | CAWSDNWGGQANQPQHF | TRBJ1-5 | TRBV30 | NA | TRBD1
TGTGCCACCAGCAGAGTGTACGGGAGTCGTGAGACCCAGTACTTC | CATSRVYGSRETQYF | TRBJ2-5 | TRBV15 | NA | NA
TGCGCCAGCAGCCCTGGACAGGGGAACTATGGCTACACCTTC | CASSPGQGNYGYTF | TRBJ1-2 | TRBV5-1 | few | TRBD1
TGTGCCAGCAGCTTGACAGGGGGGAACACTGAAGCTTTCTTT | CASSLTGGNTEAFF | TRBJ1-1 | TRBV5-5 | NA | TRBD1
TGCGCCAGCAGCTTGACTCAAACTGCTGGCTACACCTTC | CASSLTQTAGYTF | TRBJ1-2 | TRBV5-1 | NA | NA
TGTGCCAGCAGGGGGTTTAGCGGGAGGGAGGGGAACATTCAGTACTTC | CASRGFSGREGNIQYF | TRBJ2-4 | TRBV25-1 | NA | TRBD2
TGTGCCAGTAGTATTGACCAAGCGACCGAAAAACTGTTTTTT | CASSIDQATEKLFF | TRBJ1-4 | TRBV19 | NA | NA
TGCAGCGTTGAAACTACCTTTCCAGCACCCAAAGCTTTCTTT | CSVETTFPAPKAFF | TRBJ1-1 | TRBV29-1 | NA | NA
TGTGCCAGCAGCTTGACAGGGGGGCGCCCCTATGGCTACACCTTC | CASSLTGGRPYGYTF | TRBJ1-2 | TRBV5-4 | NA | TRBD1
TGTGCTAGCAGCTTATCCTCGTACACTGAAGCTTTCTTT | CASSLSSYTEAFF | TRBJ1-1 | TRBV7-7 | NA | NA
TGTGCCAGCAGCCAAGGTTTCCGCCAGGGAAATGAAAAACTGTTTTTT | CASSQGFRQGNEKLFF | TRBJ1-4 | TRBV14 | NA | NA
TGTGCCAGTAGTATCTCCCTAGCGGGGAACACAGATACGCAGTATTTT | CASSISLAGNTDTQYF | TRBJ2-3 | TRBV19 | NA | TRBD2
TGTGCCAGTAGTATGGGGACACCCAGTTACGAGCAGTACTTC | CASSMGTPSYEQYF | TRBJ2-7 | TRBV19 | NA | NA
TGTGCTAGTGCGGACCGGCGCGGGTCCTACGAGCAGTACTTC | CASADRRGSYEQYF | TRBJ2-7 | TRBV12-5 | NA | NA
TGTGCCAGCAGCTTGGCCGCGCTTGTCCCCCTCACAGATACGCAGTATTTT | CASSLAALVPLTDTQYF | TRBJ2-3 | TRBV5-6 | NA | NA
TGTGCCAGCAGCTCAGCGGGACTTACCTACGAGCAGTACTTC | CASSSAGLTYEQYF | TRBJ2-7 | TRBV11-3 | NA | TRBD2
TGCGCCAGCATGGATGTTAGCGGGGGACCGGAGCAGTTCTTC | CASMDVSGGPEQFF | TRBJ2-1 | TRBV5-1 | NA | TRBD2
TGTGCCAGCAGCTCGGACAGGGGGGATACGCAGTATTTT | CASSSDRGDTQYF | TRBJ2-3 | TRBV7-8 | NA | TRBD1
TGTGCCAGCACCCTCCATGTACCGGGAGTTAATTACGAGCAGTACTTC | CASTLHVPGVNYEQYF | TRBJ2-7 | TRBV28 | NA | NA
TGTGCCAGCATTGAGGGGGCATGGGGGCACGGGAACTATGGCTACACCTTC | CASIEGAWGHGNYGYTF | TRBJ1-2 | TRBV6-1 | NA | TRBD1
TGCAGTGCTTACCTAGCAGGGGAGTACTTC | CSAYLAGEYF | TRBJ2-5 | TRBV20-1 | NA | NA
TGTGCCAGCAGCCAAGGGGGACTAGCGGGGTTAGAGCAGTACTTC | CASSQGGLAGLEQYF | TRBJ2-7 | TRBV3-1/TRBV3-2 | NA | TRBD2
TGTGCCATCAGGCCCGGACAGGGTGAATTTATTAGGGGTGGCTACACCTTC | CAIRPGQGEFIRGGYTF | TRBJ1-2 | TRBV10-3 | NA | TRBD1